A single sample is the source of the 10 T cell receptor beta chains below, sequenced in a study of T cells in Graves' hyperthyroidism and ophthalmopathy. Researchers took RNA transcripts and amplified the TCR beta CDR3 regions from them. Initially, a first-round RT-PCR of the TCR CDR3 employed the HTBI primer set. TCRdb independently ran MiXCR on the multiplex PCR reads; one entry per CDR3 protein. Of approximately 620,000 distinct CDR3 sequences listed, roughly 15% are singletons. Sequencing was done on a sample of blood. The receptors were gathered from a woman aged 40-49 years with Graves' ophthalmopathy.

V usage is TRBV24-1 and J usage is TRBJ2-5; D remains unclear. The CDR3 has 13 residues. Per the germline V gene, CDR1 is KGHDR and CDR2 is SFDVKD. V lost 3 bases to trimming and J lost 5 bases, with 9 bases between them. The CDR3 region is CATSDVNTETQYF. In nucleotides, the CDR3 is TGTGCCACCAGTGATGTGAACACGGAGACCCAGTACTTC.

This clonotype has only a few counts. A much larger clone sits a single nucleotide away, making a read error possible. The chain couples TRBV6-2 or TRBV6-3 to TRBJ1-1; 7 nucleotides match TRBD1. V lost 5 bases and J lost 2; bases outside the gene matches: 5. CDR3 length: 14 amino acids. Germline CDR1 and CDR2: MNHEY and SVGEGT. The CDR3, as DNA: TGTGCCAGCAGTAACGGACAGGACAACACTGAAGCTTTCTTT. Translating it yields CASSNGQDNTEAFF.

This clonotype was seen ten or more times. The V call is TRBV18, the J call TRBJ2-1; D is undetermined. V lost 0 bases, J lost 5 bases, and 11 bases lay in between. The CDR3 covers 15 residues. CDR1 and CDR2 (germline): KGHSH, LQKENI. CDR3 nucleotide sequence: TGTGCCAGCTCACCACCGTTAGGGCCAAACAATGAGCAGTTCTTC. Translation gives CASSPPLGPNNEQFF.

In regard to this clonotype: A read error is possible here, since a much larger clone lies one base away. This chain links TRBV11-2 with TRBJ1-1; no reliable D call. From germline, CDR1 is SGHAT and CDR2 FQNNGV. The CDR3 runs to 13 residues. The V end was cut by 5 bases, the J end by 3 bases, with 10 bases between. CDR3: CASSTNRYTEAFF. CDR3 nucleotides: TGTGCCAGCAGCACGAACCGGTACACTGAAGCTTTCTTT.

This chain uses TRBV5-6 with TRBJ2-5; TRBD2 matches 8 bases. CDR3 length: 14 residues. J lost 9 bases, V lost 4 bases, and 11 bases had no gene match. Germline V gives CDR1 SGHDT, CDR2 YYEEEE. The CDR3: CASSTGTRGMAQYF. The CDR3 DNA reads TGTGCCAGCAGCACCGGGACTAGGGGGATGGCCCAGTACTTC. Drawing the rest from reference TRBV5-6 and TRBJ2-5, the complete variable domain is DAGVTQSPTHLIKTRGQQVTLRCSPKSGHDTVSWYQQALGQGPQFIFQYYEEEERQRGNFPDRFSGHQFPNYSSELNVNALLLGDSALYLCASSTGTRGMAQYFGPGTRLLVL.

The CDR3 protein is CASSFRGQETQYF. DNA for the CDR3: TGTGCCAGCAGTTTTAGGGGACAAGAGACCCAGTACTTC. The genes are TRBV27 and TRBJ2-5, with a tentative D call TRBD1 (5 bases). Deletions cut 3 bases from V and 2 bases from J, with 7 bases between. CDR3 length equals 13 residues. Germline values: CDR1 MNHEY, CDR2 SMNVEV (reference sequence).

This clonotype was recorded a few times. The gene calls are TRBV28 and TRBJ2-3; 11 positions match TRBD1. The junction had 3 bases not matched to a gene; V was cut back by 5 bases and J by 2 bases. This CDR3 is built from 15 residues. In germline, CDR1 is MDHEN, CDR2 SYDVKM. The CDR3: CASSRDRGYTDTQYF. CDR3 DNA: TGTGCCAGCAGTAGGGACAGGGGGTACACAGATACGCAGTATTTT. The full variable domain, with the rest looked up from reference TRBV28 and TRBJ2-3, is DVKVTQSSRYLVKRTGEKVFLECVQDMDHENMFWYRQDPGLGLRLIYFSYDVKMKEKGDIPEGYSVSREKKERFSLILESASTNQTSMYLCASSRDRGYTDTQYFGPGTRLTVL.

This clonotype was detected ten times or more. This rearrangement joins TRBV6-6 to TRBJ1-2; tentative D call: TRBD1 (5 bases). The CDR3 spans 13 residues. Germline V gene lookup returns CDR1 MNHNY and CDR2 SVGAGI (reference sequence). V lost 2 bases to trimming and J lost 4 bases, with 8 bases between them. CDR3 region: CASSYGGSYGYTF. As DNA, the CDR3 is TGTGCCAGCAGTTACGGGGGGAGCTATGGCTACACCTTC.

Many counts were recorded for this clonotype. This chain links TRBV2 with TRBJ1-5; perhaps TRBD1 as D (5 bases). This CDR3 comprises 13 residues. Deletions cut 4 bases from V and 5 bases from J, with 9 bases between. Germline V CDR1 and CDR2: SNHLY, FYNNEI. This CDR3 reads CASSGGRDQPQHF. The CDR3 DNA reads as TGTGCCAGCAGTGGTGGCAGGGATCAGCCCCAGCATTTT.

The chain uses TRBV12-3 or TRBV12-4 and TRBJ2-3; D may match TRBD1 or TRBD2 (5 bases each). The CDR3 has 15 residues. The V end lost 6 bases, the J end lost 2 bases, and 15 bases lay between the germline ends. The CDR3 DNA reads as TGTGCCAGCAGCTATAACGGGGCCGACACAGATACGCAGTATTTT. Amino acids: CASSYNGADTDTQYF.